Sequencing of this T cell receptor beta chain was carried out in a study of T cell responses to AZD1222 COVID-19 vaccine. Second doses that came at about 4 or about 12 weeks were put together. On this clone: Its antigen is not identified.

Between the trimmed V and J ends, which lost 1 base and 3 bases, there was a span of 7 bases. Germline V gene data show CDR1 as MNHEY and CDR2 as SMNVEV (reference sequence). The CDR3 has 13 amino acids. The repertoire was sequenced with immunoSEQ multiplex PCR; TCRdb's copy has only in-frame clones and lacks some. This sample has some 190,000 clones, with about 89% found just once. Study-wide findings and caveats: None of the repertoires were sampled until the peak T cell response had passed. Females outnumbered males among donors, who were mostly white British; clonal diversity was possibly underestimated.

The V call is TRBV27, the J call TRBJ2-7; D ambiguous. The clonotype was recovered from an adult who received the AZD1222 COVID-19 vaccine. This material consisted of peripheral blood, taken 28 days after the second AZD1222 dose. In nucleotides, the CDR3 is TGTGCCAGCAGTTTATATCCGAACTACGAGCAGTACTTC. It encodes CASSLYPNYEQYF.